The present T cell receptor beta chain was sequenced within a study of shared clonotypes between healthy human individuals (dated by TCRdb to the early 2020s). With respect to the entire study: The cohort included a few men and two women between 18 and 49 years of age. Between about 0.94 and 8.9 billion PBMCs per donor were obtained by leukapheresis. For each donor, CD4 naive and CD4 memory were each given three plates, CD8 naive was given two plates, and CD8 memory was given one plate. To estimate repertoire size and how much clonotype sharing occurs between individuals, the study deeply sequenced the blood TCR repertoires of five healthy adults. To increase sequencing depth and limit assay-specific biases, different laboratories used diverse techniques to prepare libraries and sequence TCR repertoires. What the work shows at the level of the full study, not this receptor alone: Sharing across a few donors was observed for about 5% of naive CD4, less than 4% of naive CD8, 2% to 2.5% of memory CD4, and 0.4% of memory CD8 clonotypes. Larger estimated clonotype richness was generally found for naive subsets than for memory subsets. Even with the large sequencing depth, rarefaction of the sorted-subset datasets indicated that sequencing was incomplete. Because the study included only a small number of donors, the genetic and exposure-history diversity represented was limited. Pairwise subsampling indicated that sequencing depth was expected to affect the degree of clonotype sharing among donors. Compared with non-shared clonotypes, the clonotypes found in all four sorted-subset donors had higher generation probabilities. Only blood was sampled, and tissue TCR repertoires likely differ from those in blood.

The donors were healthy, HIV-negative adults with no recently reported acute infections or vaccinations. Every donor was a Caucasian adult residing in Nashville, Tennessee, USA. CD4+ T cells were enriched by magnetic negative selection; naive cells were then positively selected on CD45RA, and the negative fraction formed the memory subset. Blood was collected by leukapheresis, and PBMCs were isolated by Ficoll-Histopaque density gradient centrifugation and then cryopreserved in liquid nitrogen vapor phase. Analytical flow cytometry was used to check the purity and quantity of every magnetically sorted T cell population. Genomic DNA was isolated from every sorted fraction and measured by UV absorbance on a Nanodrop 2000c. Notes on this clone: The antigen it recognizes is unknown. No base quality values were provided; no much bigger clone lies one nucleotide off.

TCR CDR3 regions were amplified from genomic DNA by multiplex PCR using the deep immunoSEQ assay. Genomic DNA extracted from each cell subset was distributed evenly over all wells of several immunoSEQ 96-well plates, and each plate served as one replicate. Each replicate PCR for sorted subsets received around 0.2 ug genomic DNA, equal to tens of thousands of T cell genomes. Purified libraries were measured with a Qubit 3.0 fluorometer, size-checked on a Bioanalyzer 2100, and measured again with the KAPA Library Quantification kit. Every immunoSEQ 96-well plate was sequenced on a dedicated single-read 150-cycle Illumina NextSeq 550 flow cell. On the study's bioinformatics: Because the immunoSEQ output included only junctional sequences and no quality scores, the filtering could not be the same as the filtering used for full-length reads. Sequences were annotated with PyIR, a Python wrapper for IgBLAST v1.9, using IMGT germline references to assign V/J genes and CDR3. Reads were removed for weak V/J assignments (E-value above 1e-6), missing CDR3, stop codons, out-of-frame junctions, or ambiguous translated residues. V3J clonotypes were defined as sequences sharing an identical inferred V gene, J gene, and CDR3 amino acid sequence. Percentage overlap between repertoires was computed as shared unique clonotypes divided by the size of the smaller repertoire. Repertoire richness was assessed with RTK rarefaction, the Chao1 estimator, and Recon v2.1 estimates of unobserved clonotypes. Generation probabilities for all TCRbeta clonotypes obtained by the gDNA method from a handful of donors were computed using OLGA. Held by TCRdb, this immuneACCESS table contains in-frame sequences only and omits some clones. Under half of the omission traces to an unresolved V gene where checked; the cause of the rest is unknown. V, J and clone size reflect that table, while D and trimming were determined from the DNA. The sample yields approximately 2.4 million clones; approximately 95% were counted once. The ten largest clones capture 0.1% to 0.15% of the sample.

At the junction V is shortened by 1 base and J by 6 bases, with 16 bases in between. The CDR3 runs 15 residues from the cysteine to the phenylalanine. Just CDR3 DNA is preserved here, 45 bases in frame from base 1. CDR1 is given as MGHRA and CDR2 as YSYEKL, both from the germline V gene. Sequencing was performed on naive CD4+ T cells sorted from blood. Sample cell subset or site, as interpreted from the label and publication: CD45RA+ positively selected. The receptor was derived from a man aged 18 to 30 in good health. The chain employs TRBV4-1 and TRBJ2-7; the D gene cannot be resolved reliably. The nucleotides read TGCGCCAGCAGCCAAGGACTTCAACCCAAGGGCGAGCAGTACTTC. It translates to CASSQGLQPKGEQYF.